This is a list of T cell receptor beta chains from one sample in a study of blood T cell repertoires in COVID-19. The assay was immunoSEQ multiplex PCR, and TCRdb's table has in-frame clones only and misses some. In the table there are approximately 100,000 clones, around 84% of which are singletons. Sequencing used peripheral blood. All receptors come from a woman of 80 years or more with active or convalescent COVID-19. Both conserved end residues are part of each CDR3. Each record gives: V gene, J gene, CDR3 protein.

v_gene: TRBV27; j_gene: TRBJ2-1; CDR3aa: CASGIGGSTDNEQFF
v_gene: TRBV5-4; j_gene: TRBJ1-3; CDR3aa: CASSPGHTSSGNTIYF
v_gene: TRBV9; j_gene: TRBJ1-5; CDR3aa: CASSEGTGERDQPQHF
v_gene: TRBV5-1; j_gene: TRBJ2-5; CDR3aa: CASSFSPSGTRETQYF
v_gene: TRBV5-4; j_gene: TRBJ2-1; CDR3aa: CASRVAGGPVNEQFF
v_gene: TRBV19; j_gene: TRBJ1-3; CDR3aa: CASRTPPTVGNTIYF
v_gene: TRBV27; j_gene: TRBJ2-7; CDR3aa: CASRQIGQPRSDEQYF
v_gene: TRBV9; j_gene: TRBJ1-6; CDR3aa: CASSVEGGGGITSPLHF
v_gene: TRBV28; j_gene: TRBJ2-7; CDR3aa: CASSPTRTSGTYEQYF
v_gene: TRBV9; j_gene: TRBJ1-3; CDR3aa: CASSVTPLTSGNTIYF
v_gene: TRBV7-2; j_gene: TRBJ2-1; CDR3aa: CASSLTYRGSSYNEQFF